This TCR beta chain was recovered during a study of regulatory T cells in long-lasting Graves disease. Arm-PCR of CDR3 regions and iRepertoire HTBI primers were the basis on which TCR beta libraries were built. Each CDR3 protein is one row after TCRdb ran MiXCR on the multiplex PCR reads. The sample carries about 500,000 distinct CDR3 sequences, 15% to 20% recorded once. Study-wide findings and caveats: Repertoires from persistent disease leaned toward TRBV28, TRBJ1-2 and TRBJ2-5.

Looked up from germline, CDR1 is MDHEN and CDR2 is SYDVKM. This CDR3 comprises 12 residues. V was trimmed by 2 bases and J by 6 bases, leaving 8 bases between them. This clonotype was recorded at least ten times. Its antigen is still unknown. Time point specified: newly diagnosed GD, antithyroid drugs for less than 3 months. The TCR library used RNA extracted from PBMCs. Separately, the same data were catalogued under a study of T cells in Graves' hyperthyroidism and ophthalmopathy. That publication notes: Blood samples included most of the expanded thyroid clonotypes exceeding 0.001.

V gene TRBV28 combines with J gene TRBJ2-7; D ambiguous. Specimen: peripheral blood mononuclear cells (PBMCs), collected at new diagnosis, from a patient treated with antithyroid drugs. The clonotype was recovered from a man aged 40-49 years with Graves disease. The CDR3 protein is CASSLRRSEQYF. The CDR3 DNA is TGTGCCAGCAGTTTAAGGCGAAGCGAGCAGTACTTC.